This T cell receptor (beta chain) was sequenced during a study of cytomegalovirus exposure and HLA in healthy donors. Study-level background: A subsequent analysis stated that the 120 or so validation repertoires were run on the same platform as the approximately 700 first-cohort repertoires.

As regards this clone: Its cognate antigen is unknown.

Findings and limits, study-wide: In the 120 or so validation repertoires, about 94% of cluster scores exceeded 0, per a later analysis.

Using immunoSEQ multiplex PCR, the repertoire was profiled, and TCRdb retains in-frame clones only, with some absent. This table has 110,000 to 150,000 clones, about 90% appearing once. Sequencing was performed on PBMCs. This sequence was found in a woman aged 18-29 years in good health and CMV-seropositive.

This CDR3 is CASSADSQETQYF. The CDR3 DNA sequence: TGTGCCAGCAGTGCGGACAGCCAAGAGACCCAGTACTTC. This sequence joins TRBV2 and TRBJ2-5, with D tentatively TRBD1 (6 bases). V lost 4 bases and J 1 base, leaving 7 bases between the germline ends. CDR1 and CDR2 (germline): SNHLY, FYNNEI. The CDR3 has 13 amino acids.